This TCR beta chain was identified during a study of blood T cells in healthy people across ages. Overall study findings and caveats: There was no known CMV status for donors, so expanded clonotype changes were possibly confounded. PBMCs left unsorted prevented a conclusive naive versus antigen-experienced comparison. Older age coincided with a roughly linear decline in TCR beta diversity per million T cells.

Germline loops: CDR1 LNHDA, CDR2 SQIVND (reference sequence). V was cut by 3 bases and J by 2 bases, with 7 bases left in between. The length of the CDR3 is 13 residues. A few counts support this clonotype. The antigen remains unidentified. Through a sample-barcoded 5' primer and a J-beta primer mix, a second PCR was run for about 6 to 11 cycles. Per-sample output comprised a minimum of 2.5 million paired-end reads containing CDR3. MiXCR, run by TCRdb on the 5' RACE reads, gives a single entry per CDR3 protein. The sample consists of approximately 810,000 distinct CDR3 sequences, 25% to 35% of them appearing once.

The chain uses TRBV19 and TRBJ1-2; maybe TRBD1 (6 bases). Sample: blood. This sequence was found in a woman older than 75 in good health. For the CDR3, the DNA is TGTGCCAGTAGTATTACAGGGAACTATGGCTACACCTTC. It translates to CASSITGNYGYTF.